A single sample gave rise to the 8 T cell receptor beta chains below, sequenced in a study of T cell responses to AZD1222 COVID-19 vaccine. Data came from immunoSEQ multiplex PCR; TCRdb stores just in-frame clones and leaves some out. In the table there are roughly 67,000 clones, more than 70% of which are singletons. The input for sequencing was peripheral blood, taken on day 0 of AZD1222 vaccination. The origin of the receptors is an adult in good health.

The V and J genes are TRBV6-1 and TRBJ1-6; 8 bases are a match to TRBD1. The germline gives CDR1 MNHNS, CDR2 SASEGT. CDR3 length: 16 residues. The J segment lost 7 bases and the V segment lost 1 base, leaving 6 bases of the junction unmatched. Here the CDR3 reads CASSEVTGTGNSPLHF. The CDR3 coding sequence is TGTGCCAGCAGTGAAGTCACCGGGACAGGAAATTCACCCCTCCACTTT.

The chain has TRBV4-3 and TRBJ1-2; D is unresolved. Trimming pared 3 bases from V and 7 bases from J, leaving 12 bases between. The CDR3 covers 13 residues. Germline V gene lookup returns CDR1 LGHNA and CDR2 YSLEER. The CDR3 sequence is CASSHLRRAGYTF. The CDR3, as DNA: TGCGCCAGCAGCCACCTGCGGAGGGCTGGCTACACCTTC.

The genes are TRBV2 and TRBJ1-1, with D tentatively TRBD1 (6 bases). V gave up 3 bases and J gave up 7 bases, with 12 bases separating them. Germline CDR1 reads SNHLY; CDR2 reads FYNNEI. The CDR3 has 13 amino acids. CDR3 bases: TGTGCCAGCAGTGAGAATGGACAGAGTGAAGCTTTCTTT. This gives the protein CASSENGQSEAFF.

The rearrangement uses TRBV28 and TRBJ2-7; the D gene could be TRBD1 or TRBD2 (5 bases each). There are 12 residues in the CDR3. The ends were cut back, 6 bases at V and 6 bases at J, with 12 bases in the middle. Germline CDR1 reads MDHEN; CDR2 reads SYDVKM. CDR3: CASRGQRVEQYF. CDR3 DNA sequence: TGTGCCAGCAGGGGGCAGAGGGTCGAGCAGTACTTC. Using reference TRBV28 and TRBJ2-7 for the parts outside the CDR3, the full variable domain is DVKVTQSSRYLVKRTGEKVFLECVQDMDHENMFWYRQDPGLGLRLIYFSYDVKMKEKGDIPEGYSVSREKKERFSLILESASTNQTSMYLCASRGQRVEQYFGPGTRLTVT.

V is TRBV5-1 and J is TRBJ2-5; D possibly corresponds to TRBD2 (5 bases). Trimming took 1 base from V and 0 from J, leaving 7 bases between them. The germline CDR1 and CDR2 sequences are SGHRS and YFSETQ. This CDR3 region has 14 residues. The CDR3 here is CASSLWENQETQYF. CDR3 coding DNA: TGCGCCAGCAGCTTGTGGGAGAACCAAGAGACCCAGTACTTC.

This clone was seen just once. This chain uses TRBV24-1 with TRBJ2-1, with 8 nucleotides matching TRBD2. This CDR3 has 16 amino acids. Germline V gives CDR1 KGHDR, CDR2 SFDVKD. Trimming removed 5 bases from V and 0 bases from J; junction bases left unmatched: 5. The CDR3 protein is CATSALAGLSYNEQFF. CDR3 bases: TGTGCCACCAGTGCTCTAGCGGGCCTCTCCTACAATGAGCAGTTCTTC.

This clone showed up just once. The chain has TRBV10-1 and TRBJ2-3; the match to TRBD2 covers 10 bases. CDR3 length equals 15 residues. V shed 7 bases and J 1 base; nucleotides not matched to a gene: 5. Germline V CDR1 and CDR2: WNHNN, SYGVQD (reference sequence). The CDR3 here is CASIPLAGGTDTQYF. The CDR3 region has the DNA TGCGCCAGCATCCCCCTAGCGGGGGGCACAGATACGCAGTATTTT.

The rearrangement joins TRBV20-1 to TRBJ1-2; D gene ambiguous. The germline gives CDR1 DFQATT, CDR2 SNEGSKA (reference sequence). CDR3 length equals 11 residues. V was pared by 8 bases and J by 4 bases, with 11 bases between. CDR3 in amino acids: CSPGATYGYTF. The CDR3 DNA follows: TGCAGTCCCGGCGCCACCTATGGCTACACCTTC.